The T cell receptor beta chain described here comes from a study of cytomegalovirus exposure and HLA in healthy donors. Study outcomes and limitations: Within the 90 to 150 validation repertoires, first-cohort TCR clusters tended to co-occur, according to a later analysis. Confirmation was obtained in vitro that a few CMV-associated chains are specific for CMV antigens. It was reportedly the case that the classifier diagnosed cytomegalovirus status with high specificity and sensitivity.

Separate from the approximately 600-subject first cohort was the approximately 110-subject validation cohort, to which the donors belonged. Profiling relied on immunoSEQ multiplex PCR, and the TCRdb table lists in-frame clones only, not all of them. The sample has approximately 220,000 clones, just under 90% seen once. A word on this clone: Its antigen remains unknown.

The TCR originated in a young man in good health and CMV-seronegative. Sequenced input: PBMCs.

The CDR3 is CARSDSYSGVGNTGELFF. In DNA form, the CDR3 reads TGTGCCAGAAGCGATAGTTACTCGGGAGTTGGAAACACCGGGGAGCTGTTTTTT. This chain joins TRBV5-3 and TRBJ2-2; a possible D gene is TRBD2 (6 bases). TRBV5-3 is an open reading frame, and its role is uncertain. The CDR3 is made up of 18 amino acids. With 4 bases removed from V and 2 bases from J, the gap between germline ends came to 21 bases.